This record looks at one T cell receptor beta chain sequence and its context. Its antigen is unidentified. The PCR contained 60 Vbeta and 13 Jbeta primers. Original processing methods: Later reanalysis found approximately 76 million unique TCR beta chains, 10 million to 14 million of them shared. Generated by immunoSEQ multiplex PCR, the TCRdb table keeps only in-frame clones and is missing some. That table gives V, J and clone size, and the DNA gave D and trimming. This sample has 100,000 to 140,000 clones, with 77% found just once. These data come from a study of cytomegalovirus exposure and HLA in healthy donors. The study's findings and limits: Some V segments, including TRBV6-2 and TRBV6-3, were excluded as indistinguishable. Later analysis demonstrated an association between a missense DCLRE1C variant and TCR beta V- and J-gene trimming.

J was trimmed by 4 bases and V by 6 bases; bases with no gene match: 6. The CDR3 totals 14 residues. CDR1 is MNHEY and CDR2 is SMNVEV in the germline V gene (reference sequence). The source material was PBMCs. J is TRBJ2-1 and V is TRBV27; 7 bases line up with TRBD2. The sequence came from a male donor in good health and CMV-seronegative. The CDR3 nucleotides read TGTGCCAGCAGCCCGCTAGCGGTATACAATGAGCAGTTCTTC. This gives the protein CASSPLAVYNEQFF.